The clone carrying this T cell receptor (beta chain) was found once. The sample comes from a study of blood T cell repertoires in COVID-19. The CDR3 runs 15 residues. CDR1 and CDR2 (germline): SGHRS, YFSETQ. The V gene lost 0 bases and the J gene lost 0 bases, with 7 bases spanning the gap. Data came from immunoSEQ multiplex PCR; TCRdb stores just in-frame clones and leaves some out. The data contain 40,000 to 45,000 clones, 85% to 95% of them singletons. The sample was peripheral blood. The V and J genes are TRBV5-1 and TRBJ2-1; no clear D gene. This sequence originates from a human donor in a cohort sampled during active COVID-19. The CDR3 protein is CASSLVIDSYNEQFF. CDR3 DNA: TGCGCCAGCAGCTTGGTAATAGACTCCTACAATGAGCAGTTCTTC.